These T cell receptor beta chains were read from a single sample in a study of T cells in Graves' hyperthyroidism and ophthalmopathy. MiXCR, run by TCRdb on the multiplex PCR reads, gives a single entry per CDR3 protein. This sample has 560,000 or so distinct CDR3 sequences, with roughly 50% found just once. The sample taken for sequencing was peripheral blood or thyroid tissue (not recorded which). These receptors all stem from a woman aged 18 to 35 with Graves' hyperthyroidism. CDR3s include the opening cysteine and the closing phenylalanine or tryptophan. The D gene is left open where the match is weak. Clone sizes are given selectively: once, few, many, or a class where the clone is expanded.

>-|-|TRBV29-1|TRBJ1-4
CSVARGTNEKLFF
TGCAGCGTTGCCCGGGGAACTAATGAAAAACTGTTTTTT
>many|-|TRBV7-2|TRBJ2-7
CASSRSGDEQYF
TGTGCCAGCAGCCGTTCCGGGGACGAGCAGTACTTC
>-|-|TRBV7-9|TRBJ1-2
CASSSQRGLRYGYTF
TGTGCCAGCAGCTCTCAACGGGGGCTCAGATATGGCTACACCTTC
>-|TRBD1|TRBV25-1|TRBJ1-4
CASSQPGTGQEKLFF
TGCGCCAGCAGCCAACCCGGGACAGGGCAAGAAAAACTGTTTTTT
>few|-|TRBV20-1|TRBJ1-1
CSASSRFKRDTEAFF
TGCAGTGCTAGCTCCCGTTTCAAAAGGGACACTGAAGCTTTCTTT
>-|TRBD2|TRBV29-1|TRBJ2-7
CSSPLQLAGLNEQYF
TGCAGCAGTCCCCTTCAACTAGCGGGATTGAACGAGCAGTACTTC
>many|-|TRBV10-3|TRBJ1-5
CAISEGDQPQHF
TGTGCCATCAGTGAAGGGGATCAGCCCCAGCATTTT
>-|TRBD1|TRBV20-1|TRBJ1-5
CSAYTPGQGHGQPQHF
TGCAGTGCTTATACTCCGGGACAGGGGCACGGGCAGCCCCAGCATTTT
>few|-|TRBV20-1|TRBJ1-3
CSAWEGGGTIYF
TGCAGTGCTTGGGAGGGGGGAGGCACCATATATTTT
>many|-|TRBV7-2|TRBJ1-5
CASSLRTDSNQPQHF
TGTGCCAGCAGCTTGAGGACGGATAGCAATCAGCCCCAGCATTTT
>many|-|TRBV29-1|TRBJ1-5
CSVAGAGAQPQHF
TGCAGCGTTGCAGGTGCAGGGGCCCAGCCCCAGCATTTT
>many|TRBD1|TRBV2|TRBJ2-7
CASRGQGSDEQYF
TGTGCCAGCAGGGGACAGGGAAGTGACGAGCAGTACTTC
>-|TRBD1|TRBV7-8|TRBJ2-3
CASSSRDRDTQYF
TGTGCCAGCAGCAGCCGGGACAGGGATACGCAGTATTTT
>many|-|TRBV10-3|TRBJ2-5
CAITEQASRETQYF
TGTGCCATCACTGAGCAAGCTAGCCGGGAGACCCAGTACTTC
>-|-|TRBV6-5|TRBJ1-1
CASSEALMNTEAFF
TGTGCCAGCAGTGAAGCGCTGATGAACACTGAAGCTTTCTTT
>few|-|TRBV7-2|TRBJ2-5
CASSLDGHSYQETQYF
TGTGCCAGCAGCTTAGATGGACATTCGTACCAAGAGACCCAGTACTTC
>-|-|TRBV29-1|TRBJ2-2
CSVELPWDRGAVF
TGCAGCGTTGAGCTCCCATGGGATCGGGGAGCTGTTTTT
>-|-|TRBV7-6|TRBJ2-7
CASSSSGLAGYEQYF
TGTGCCAGCAGCTCATCAGGGTTGGCGGGCTACGAGCAGTACTTC
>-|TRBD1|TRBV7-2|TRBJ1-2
CASSRTGDPRGYTF
TGTGCCAGCAGCAGGACAGGGGACCCCAGGGGCTACACCTTC
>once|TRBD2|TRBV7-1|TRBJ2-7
CASSSTSGRAFGEQYF
TGTGCCAGCAGCTCGACTAGCGGGAGGGCCTTCGGGGAGCAGTACTTC
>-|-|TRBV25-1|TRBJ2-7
CASTSQGGSYEQYF
TGTGCCAGCACCTCGCAGGGCGGCTCCTACGAGCAGTACTTC
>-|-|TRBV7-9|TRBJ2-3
CASSPQISDTQYF
TGTGCTAGCAGCCCGCAGATCTCAGATACGCAGTATTTT
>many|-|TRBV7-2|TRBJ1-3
CASSLKGNTIYF
TGTGCCAGCAGCTTAAAGGGAAACACCATATATTTT
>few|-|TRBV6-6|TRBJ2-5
CASSQGGGMTQYF
TGTGCCAGCAGTCAGGGGGGAGGGATGACCCAGTACTTC
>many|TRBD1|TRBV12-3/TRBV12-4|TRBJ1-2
CASTLLGGGDGYTF
TGTGCCAGCACCCTCCTTGGAGGGGGCGATGGCTACACCTTC
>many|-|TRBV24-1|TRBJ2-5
CATSAMDEEETQYF
TGTGCCACCAGTGCCATGGACGAGGAAGAGACCCAGTACTTC
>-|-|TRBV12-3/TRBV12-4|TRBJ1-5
CASRESGNQPQHF
TGTGCCAGCAGAGAGTCGGGCAATCAGCCCCAGCATTTT
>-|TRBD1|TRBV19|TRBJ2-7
CASSGDSGSYEQYF
TGTGCCAGTAGTGGGGACAGTGGATCCTACGAGCAGTACTTC
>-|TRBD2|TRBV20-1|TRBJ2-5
CSAGKIAGQETQYF
TGCAGTGCTGGGAAAATAGCGGGGCAAGAGACCCAGTACTTC
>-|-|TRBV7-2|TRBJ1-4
CASSFYSWGNEKLFF
TGTGCCAGCAGCTTCTATAGCTGGGGTAATGAAAAACTGTTTTTT
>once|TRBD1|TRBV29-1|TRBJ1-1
CSVGGTGTTFF
TGCAGCGTTGGGGGGACAGGGACAACTTTCTTT
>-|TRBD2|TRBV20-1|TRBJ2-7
CSLRSSGSSEQYF
TGCAGCTTGAGGTCTAGCGGGAGTAGCGAGCAGTACTTC
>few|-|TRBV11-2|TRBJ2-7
CASSLSRVEYEQYF
TGTGCCAGCAGCTTAAGCAGGGTCGAATACGAGCAGTACTTC
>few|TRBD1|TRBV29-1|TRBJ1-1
CSEGAVGNTEAFF
TGCAGCGAGGGGGCGGTCGGAAACACTGAAGCTTTCTTT
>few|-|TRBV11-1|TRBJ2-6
CASSQVMGLGFGANVLTF
TGTGCCAGCAGCCAAGTTATGGGTTTGGGCTTTGGGGCCAACGTCCTGACTTTC
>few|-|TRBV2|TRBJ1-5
CASNPLLHQPQHF
TGTGCCAGCAATCCCCTACTCCATCAGCCCCAGCATTTT
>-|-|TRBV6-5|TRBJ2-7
CAISYLGWNYEQYF
TGTGCCATCAGTTACCTGGGTTGGAACTACGAGCAGTACTTC
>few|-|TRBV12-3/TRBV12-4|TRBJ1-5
CASSPEGWGNQPQHF
TGTGCCAGCAGCCCAGAGGGATGGGGCAATCAGCCCCAGCATTTT
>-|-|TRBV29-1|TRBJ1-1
CSLEGGVNTEAFF
TGCAGCTTGGAAGGGGGAGTGAACACTGAAGCTTTCTTT
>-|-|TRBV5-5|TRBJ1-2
CVSSLALGGYTF
TGCGTCAGCAGCTTGGCCTTGGGAGGCTACACCTTC
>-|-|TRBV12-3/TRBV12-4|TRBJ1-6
CASSLRQALNSPLHF
TGTGCCAGCAGTTTACGGCAGGCGCTTAATTCACCCCTCCACTTT
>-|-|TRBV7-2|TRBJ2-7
CASSLLKAGNEQYF
TGTGCCAGCAGCTTACTTAAAGCCGGCAACGAGCAGTACTTC
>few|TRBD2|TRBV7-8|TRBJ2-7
CASSPPSGRNEQYF
TGTGCCAGCAGCCCTCCTAGCGGGAGGAACGAGCAGTACTTC
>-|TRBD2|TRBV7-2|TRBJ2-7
CASSPRGLAFEQYF
TGTGCCAGCAGCCCCCGGGGACTAGCTTTTGAGCAGTACTTC
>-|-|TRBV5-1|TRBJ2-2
CASSLGESNTGELFF
TGCGCCAGCAGCTTGGGCGAATCGAACACCGGGGAGCTGTTTTTT
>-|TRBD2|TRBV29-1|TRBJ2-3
CSVTPAGGTDTQYF
TGCAGCGTCACCCCGGCGGGGGGCACAGATACGCAGTATTTT
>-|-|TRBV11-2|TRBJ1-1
CASSQVRRGTEAFF
TGTGCCAGCAGCCAAGTACGGAGGGGGACTGAAGCTTTCTTT
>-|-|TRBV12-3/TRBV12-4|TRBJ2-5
CASSDRHSNQPQYF
TGTGCCAGCAGTGACAGGCATAGCAATCAGCCCCAGTACTTC
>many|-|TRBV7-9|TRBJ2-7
CASSLGLEREYF
TGTGCCAGCAGCTTGGGACTGGAACGGGAGTACTTC
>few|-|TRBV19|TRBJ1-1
CASSIGKAMVTEAFF
TGTGCCAGTAGTATCGGGAAGGCTATGGTCACTGAAGCTTTCTTT
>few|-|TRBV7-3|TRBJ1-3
CASSLGPNSGNTIYF
TGTGCCAGCAGCTTAGGCCCGAACTCTGGAAACACCATATATTTT
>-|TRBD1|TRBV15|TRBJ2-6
CATSARQGPDSGANVLTF
TGTGCCACCAGCGCGCGACAGGGCCCTGACTCTGGGGCCAACGTCCTGACTTTC
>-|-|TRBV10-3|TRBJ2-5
CATSDRAVGTQYF
TGTGCCACCAGTGATCGGGCGGTGGGGACCCAGTACTTC
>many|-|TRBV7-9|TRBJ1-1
CASSPGVMTFF
TGTGCCAGCAGCCCAGGGGTTATGACTTTCTTT
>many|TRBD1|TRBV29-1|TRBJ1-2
CSVGVTGGLGYTF
TGCAGCGTTGGGGTGACAGGGGGCCTTGGCTACACCTTC
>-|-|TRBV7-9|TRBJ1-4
CASSSWSATTNEKLFF
TGTGCCAGCAGCTCCTGGTCCGCAACAACTAATGAAAAACTGTTTTTT
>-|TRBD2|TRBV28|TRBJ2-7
CASSLFSGSTGQYEQYF
TGTGCCAGCAGTTTATTCAGCGGGAGTACCGGGCAGTACGAGCAGTACTTC